The 25 T cell receptor beta chains below come from one sample, sequenced in a study of cytomegalovirus exposure and HLA in healthy donors (dated by TCRdb to the late 2010s). Libraries came from the immunoSEQ multiplex PCR assay. For the multiplex PCR, a mixture combining 60 forward primers for TCR Vbeta segments and 13 reverse primers for TCR Jbeta segments was used. Not all clones reach the TCRdb copy of this immuneACCESS table, which keeps in-frame sequences only. Checked studies attribute under half of the gap to unresolved V genes and leave the rest unexplained. Counted in this sample were some 170,000 clones; 75% to 90% of them appeared once. The ten largest clones capture approximately 0.87% of the sample. The sample consisted of PBMCs. The source of these receptors is a girl aged 2 to 9 in good health and CMV-seropositive.

The rearrangement links TRBV10-1 to TRBJ2-3; D uncertain. Per germline, CDR1 WNHNN and CDR2 SYGVQD (reference sequence). This CDR3 contains 13 residues. Trimming pared 3 bases from V and 0 bases from J, leaving 4 bases between. The CDR3 bases are TGCGCCAGCAGTGACCAGAGCACAGATACGCAGTATTTT. As protein: CASSDQSTDTQYF.

The V call is TRBV5-4, the J call TRBJ2-3; D unclear. Trimming left V 4 bases short and J 0 bases short, with 9 bases between. Germline values: CDR1 SGHNT, CDR2 YYREEE (reference sequence). The CDR3 totals 14 residues. The CDR3 sequence: CASSQASSTDTQYF. DNA for the CDR3: TGTGCCAGCAGCCAGGCCTCTAGCACAGATACGCAGTATTTT.

The chain couples TRBV2 to TRBJ2-6; 7 bases are shared with TRBD1. Unmatched junction bases numbered 11, after V lost 9 bases and J lost 0 bases. CDR1 and CDR2 from the germline V gene are SNHLY and FYNNEI. This CDR3 is 17 amino acids long. CDR3 nucleotides: TGTGCCAGGCTAACAGGGGCCTTTAGCTCTGGGGCCAACGTCCTGACTTTC. Protein: CARLTGAFSSGANVLTF.

V usage is TRBV4-2 and J usage is TRBJ1-2; 9 nucleotides align to TRBD1. Trimming took 1 base from V and 6 from J; bases not matched to a gene: 12. Germline V gene lookup returns CDR1 LGHNA and CDR2 YNFKEQ. The CDR3 runs 17 residues. CDR3 region: CASSQAAGTGWQDGYTF. CDR3 coding DNA: TGTGCCAGCAGCCAAGCCGCCGGGACAGGGTGGCAAGATGGCTACACCTTC.

The chain combines TRBV4-1 with TRBJ1-4, with no clear D. V lost 3 bases, J lost 0 bases, and 8 bases lay in between. Germline-derived CDR1 and CDR2 are MGHRA and YSYEKL. The CDR3 contains 15 residues. CDR3 sequence: CASSQAIATNEKLFF. DNA for the CDR3: TGCGCCAGCAGCCAGGCCATTGCAACTAATGAAAAACTGTTTTTT.

V gene TRBV10-1 combines with J gene TRBJ2-3; D not resolved. Germline loops: CDR1 WNHNN, CDR2 SYGVQD (reference sequence). Trimming stripped 0 bases from V and 4 bases from J, with 8 bases between. This CDR3 is 14 amino acids long. CDR3 sequence reads: CASSESTVSDTQYF. The CDR3 region has the DNA TGCGCCAGCAGTGAGTCGACTGTCTCAGATACGCAGTATTTT.

The CDR3 protein is CAWSILAGPYEQYF. The CDR3 nucleotides are TGTGCCTGGAGTATCTTAGCGGGACCCTACGAGCAGTACTTC. The rearrangement links TRBV30 to TRBJ2-7; 8 bases agree with TRBD2. CDR3 length: 14 residues. From germline, CDR1 is GTSNPN and CDR2 SVGIG (reference sequence). The ends lost 2 bases at V and 2 bases at J; junction bases unmatched: 5.

A single count supports this clone. The chain combines TRBV30 with TRBJ2-5; D gene ambiguous. Judging by the DNA end, TRBJ2-7 fits better; the J call may be wrong. Germline-derived CDR1 and CDR2 are GTSNPN and SVGIG (reference sequence). The CDR3 has 12 residues. In DNA, the CDR3 is TGTGCCTGGAGCCTCGGAGTCTACGAGCAGTACTTC. It is translated as CAWSLGVYEQYF.

The rearrangement links TRBV28 to TRBJ1-5; no firm D call. V was clipped by 4 bases and J by 5 bases, with 12 bases between them. The CDR3 runs to 14 residues. Germline V CDR1 and CDR2: MDHEN, SYDVKM. The CDR3 loop reads CASSYRGRYQPQHF. DNA of the CDR3: TGTGCCAGCAGTTATCGGGGAAGGTATCAGCCCCAGCATTTT.

The chain has TRBV19 and TRBJ2-2; 9 bases are a match to TRBD2. V shed 1 base, J shed 6 bases, and the junction held 12 bases outside the gene matches. Germline V lookup: CDR1 LNHDA, CDR2 SQIVND (reference sequence). This CDR3 has 18 residues. CDR3 DNA sequence: TGTGCCAGTAGTATAGTTTCAGTGGCTAGCGGGAAGGCCGGGGAGCTGTTTTTT. It specifies CASSIVSVASGKAGELFF.

V is TRBV10-3 and J is TRBJ2-5, with TRBD2 matching over 13 bases. V lost 7 bases, J lost 7 bases, and 9 bases stayed unmatched. The germline V gene has CDR1 ENHRY and CDR2 SYGVKD. This CDR3 is 15 amino acids long. This CDR3 reads CAIIWTSGRRGTQYF. In DNA form, the CDR3 reads TGTGCCATCATTTGGACTAGCGGGAGACGGGGGACCCAGTACTTC.

This clone appeared a few times. The chain carries TRBV27 and TRBJ2-5, with D unclear. Trimming left V 4 bases short and J 2 bases short, with 8 bases between. In germline, CDR1 is MNHEY, CDR2 SMNVEV (reference sequence). This CDR3 comprises 13 residues. CDR3 nucleotide sequence: TGTGCCAGCAGTTATTCCCCGCAAGAGACCCAGTACTTC. Amino acid sequence: CASSYSPQETQYF.

J is TRBJ1-2 and V is TRBV14, with TRBD1 matching over 7 bases. The CDR3 consists of 13 residues. Germline V gene sequence: CDR1 SGHDN, CDR2 FVKESK. V lost 5 bases to trimming and J lost 4 bases; unmatched junction nucleotides: 4. For the CDR3, the DNA is TGTGCCAGCAGCATGGGACAGCTCTATGGCTACACCTTC. It yields the protein CASSMGQLYGYTF.

This chain uses TRBV30 with TRBJ2-7, with D perhaps matching TRBD1 (6 bases). CDR1 is GTSNPN and CDR2 is SVGIG in the germline V gene (reference sequence). The V end was cut by 0 bases, the J end by 4 bases, with 13 bases between. The CDR3 length is 14 residues. The CDR3 DNA sequence: TGTGCCTGGAGTGTAATAGGACAGAAATACGAGCAGTACTTC. Amino acid sequence: CAWSVIGQKYEQYF.

This clone has just a few counts. This sequence joins TRBV9 and TRBJ2-1; no definite D call. The CDR3 spans 14 residues. Germline V gene sequence: CDR1 SGDLS, CDR2 YYNGEE. With 0 bases removed from V and 8 bases from J, the gap between germline ends came to 12 bases. Written as DNA, the CDR3 is TGTGCCAGCAGCGTAGGGTCAAGTGGCTATGAGCAGTTCTTC. Its protein product is CASSVGSSGYEQFF.

The chain links TRBV14 to TRBJ1-1; no firm D call. The CDR3 totals 13 residues. CDR1 is SGHDN and CDR2 is FVKESK in the germline V gene. V was clipped by 4 bases and J by 1 base, with 7 bases between them. For the CDR3, the DNA is TGTGCCAGCAGCCGTGACAAGAACACTGAAGCTTTCTTT. This encodes CASSRDKNTEAFF. Based on the CDR3 plus reference TRBV14 and TRBJ1-1, the full variable domain is EAGVTQFPSHSVIEKGQTVTLRCDPISGHDNLYWYRRVMGKEIKFLLHFVKESKQDESGMPNNRFLAERTGGTYSTLKVQPAELEDSGVYFCASSRDKNTEAFFGQGTRLTVV.

V usage is TRBV7-9 and J usage is TRBJ2-5; maybe TRBD2 (6 bases). CDR3 length: 13 amino acids. Trimming cost V 5 bases and J 7 bases, with 14 bases left between them. Looked up from germline, CDR1 is SEHNR and CDR2 is FQNEAQ (reference sequence). CDR3 in amino acids: CASSGGVVGTQYF. In nucleotides, the CDR3 is TGTGCCAGCAGCGGAGGGGTTGTCGGGACCCAGTACTTC. The full variable domain, completed using reference TRBV7-9 and TRBJ2-5, is DTGVSQNPRHKITKRGQNVTFRCDPISEHNRLYWYRQTLGQGPEFLTYFQNEAQLEKSRLLSDRFSAERPKGSFSTLEIQRTEQGDSAMYLCASSGGVVGTQYFGPGTRLLVL.

This clone turned up a few times. This chain connects TRBV10-3 to TRBJ1-5; 9 positions match TRBD1. CDR1 and CDR2 from the germline V gene are ENHRY and SYGVKD. This CDR3 has 18 residues. Trimming cost V 4 bases and J 3 bases; bases outside gene matches: 13. This chain's CDR3 is CAISATGTGSSPNQPQHF. The CDR3 DNA reads as TGTGCCATCAGTGCGACGGGGACAGGGAGTAGTCCCAATCAGCCCCAGCATTTT.

The chain links TRBV28 to TRBJ1-5; perhaps TRBD1 as D (5 bases). V lost 2 bases to trimming and J lost 0 bases, with 11 bases between them. In germline, CDR1 is MDHEN, CDR2 SYDVKM. The CDR3 consists of 16 residues. The chain's CDR3 is CASSLLQGLSNQPQHF. The CDR3 region has the DNA TGTGCCAGCAGTTTACTTCAGGGACTTAGCAATCAGCCCCAGCATTTT. The entire variable domain, with the rest obtained from reference TRBV28 and TRBJ1-5, is as follows: DVKVTQSSRYLVKRTGEKVFLECVQDMDHENMFWYRQDPGLGLRLIYFSYDVKMKEKGDIPEGYSVSREKKERFSLILESASTNQTSMYLCASSLLQGLSNQPQHFGDGTRLSIL.

This chain uses TRBV30 with TRBJ1-5; D not resolved. The CDR3 extends over 11 amino acids. V was shortened by 5 bases and J by 4 bases, with 6 bases between the two germline ends. Per the germline V gene, CDR1 is GTSNPN and CDR2 is SVGIG (reference sequence). The CDR3 sequence: CAWGPNQPQHF. In nucleotides, the CDR3 is TGTGCCTGGGGCCCAAATCAGCCCCAGCATTTT.

This clone was seen only once. The V and J genes are TRBV30 and TRBJ1-6, with 9 bases matching TRBD1. V lost 3 bases to trimming and J lost 7 bases; unmatched junction nucleotides: 4. Per the germline V gene, CDR1 is GTSNPN and CDR2 is SVGIG (reference sequence). The CDR3 is 14 residues long. Here the CDR3 DNA reads TGTGCCTGGAGCCTGACAGGGGGGAATTCACCCCTCCACTTT. Translation gives CAWSLTGGNSPLHF.

The V gene is TRBV5-1, the J gene TRBJ1-4, with 9 bases aligning to TRBD1. The CDR3 loop spans 14 amino acids. Germline values: CDR1 SGHRS, CDR2 YFSETQ. J was trimmed by 7 bases and V by 5 bases; bases with no gene match: 6. The CDR3 DNA follows: TGCGCCAGCAGACACCGGGACAGGGCTGAAAAACTGTTTTTT. This translates into CASRHRDRAEKLFF.

The chain links TRBV4-1 to TRBJ2-2; 8 nucleotides align to TRBD2. The CDR3 loop spans 17 amino acids. Trimming cost V 1 base and J 7 bases; bases outside gene matches: 11. Germline lookup yields CDR1 MGHRA and CDR2 YSYEKL. CDR3 amino acids: CASSQARLAMRGGELFF. CDR3 nucleotide sequence: TGCGCCAGCAGCCAAGCCAGACTAGCGATGAGGGGCGGGGAGCTGTTTTTT.

The CDR3 loop is CASSSRTVNQPQHF. The CDR3 coding sequence is TGTGCCAGCAGTTCCCGGACAGTCAATCAGCCCCAGCATTTT. The rearrangement links TRBV28 to TRBJ1-5; D is possibly TRBD1 (6 bases). The germline CDR1 and CDR2 sequences are MDHEN and SYDVKM. The CDR3 has 14 amino acids. Trimming shortened V by 4 bases and J by 3 bases, and 10 bases separated the two germline ends.

This clone was observed a handful of times. This chain uses TRBV30 with TRBJ2-6, with D possibly being TRBD1 (6 bases). The V gene lost 3 bases and the J gene lost 4 bases, with 10 bases spanning the gap. CDR3 length equals 14 residues. The germline CDR1 and CDR2 sequences are GTSNPN and SVGIG (reference sequence). The CDR3 bases are TGTGCCTGGAGCTTAGGGACAGGGGCCAACGTCCTGACTTTC. It is translated as CAWSLGTGANVLTF.